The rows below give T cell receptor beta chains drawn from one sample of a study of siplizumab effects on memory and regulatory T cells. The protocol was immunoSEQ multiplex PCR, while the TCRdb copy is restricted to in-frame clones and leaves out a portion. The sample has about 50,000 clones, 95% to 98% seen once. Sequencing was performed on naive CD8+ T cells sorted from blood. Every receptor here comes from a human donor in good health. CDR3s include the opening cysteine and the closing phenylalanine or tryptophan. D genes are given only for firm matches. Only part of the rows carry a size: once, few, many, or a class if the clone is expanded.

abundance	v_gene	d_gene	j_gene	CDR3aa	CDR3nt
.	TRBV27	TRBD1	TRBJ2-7	CASSPRQGQSSYEQYF	TGTGCCAGCAGTCCGAGACAGGGCCAAAGCTCCTACGAGCAGTACTTC
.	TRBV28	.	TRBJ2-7	CASSPGPEQYF	TGTGCCAGCAGCCCCGGCCCCGAGCAGTACTTC
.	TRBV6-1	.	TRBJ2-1	CASSGYEEHEQFF	TGTGCCAGCAGTGGATACGAGGAACATGAGCAGTTCTTC
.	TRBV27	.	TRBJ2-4	CASSLGGRNIQYF	TGTGCCAGCAGTTTAGGGGGGCGAAACATTCAGTACTTC
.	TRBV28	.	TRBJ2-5	CASLGILELETQYF	TGTGCCAGCCTTGGGATTCTGGAGTTAGAGACCCAGTACTTC
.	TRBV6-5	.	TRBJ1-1	CASSPGGPTEAFF	TGTGCCAGCAGCCCTGGGGGGCCCACTGAAGCTTTCTTT
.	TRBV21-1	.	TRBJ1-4	CASYRENEKLFF	TGTGCCAGCTACAGGGAAAATGAAAAACTGTTTTTT
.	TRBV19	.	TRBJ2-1	CASSLDSLSSYNEQFF	TGTGCCAGTAGTCTAGACTCCCTGAGCTCCTACAATGAGCAGTTCTTC
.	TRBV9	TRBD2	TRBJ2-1	CASSGGLGTSYNEQFF	TGTGCCAGCAGCGGCGGACTAGGGACCTCCTACAATGAGCAGTTCTTC
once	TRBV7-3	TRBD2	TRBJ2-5	CASSPPLAGGVETQYF	TGTGCCAGCAGCCCTCCGTTAGCGGGAGGAGTAGAGACCCAGTACTTC
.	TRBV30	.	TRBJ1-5	CAWSGGAGQPQHF	TGTGCCTGGAGTGGAGGGGCAGGCCAGCCCCAGCATTTT
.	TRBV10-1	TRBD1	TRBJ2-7	CASQGQESYEQYF	TGCGCCAGCCAAGGACAGGAATCCTACGAGCAGTACTTC
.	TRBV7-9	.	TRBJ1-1	CASSFRATEAFF	TGTGCCAGCAGCTTCCGGGCCACTGAAGCTTTCTTT
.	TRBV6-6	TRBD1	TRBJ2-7	CASSYSGQGASEQYF	TGTGCCAGCAGTTACTCTGGACAGGGGGCGTCCGAGCAGTACTTC
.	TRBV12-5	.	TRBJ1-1	CASGLAVNTEAFF	TGTGCTAGTGGTTTGGCAGTGAACACTGAAGCTTTCTTT
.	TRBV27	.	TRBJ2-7	CASSSGQSYEQYF	TGTGCCAGCAGTTCGGGACAATCCTACGAGCAGTACTTC
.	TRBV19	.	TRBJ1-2	CASSIKGSNYGYTF	TGTGCCAGTAGTATCAAGGGATCTAACTATGGCTACACCTTC